This T cell receptor (beta chain) was retrieved from a study of blood T cell repertoires in COVID-19. Study context: The cDNA or gDNA used as material had been derived from T cells, B-cell-depleted T cells, or PBMCs.

J lost 3 bases, V lost 6 bases, and 3 bases had no gene match. CDR3 length equals 14 residues. The germline gives CDR1 LNHDA, CDR2 SQIVND (reference sequence). This clone occurred a few times. The sample has other DNA sequences that encode this CDR3 too. Sequenced by immunoSEQ multiplex PCR; TCRdb stores in-frame clones only, minus some. The table records approximately 190,000 clones, 75% to 85% of them present only once. This sequence was found in a man in his 60s with acute or convalescent COVID-19. This chain links TRBV19 with TRBJ2-3, with 10 bases lining up with TRBD1. The sequenced sample consisted of peripheral blood. This chain's CDR3 is CASSDRGQTDTQYF. The CDR3 nucleotides read TGTGCCAGTAGCGACAGGGGGCAAACAGATACGCAGTATTTT.